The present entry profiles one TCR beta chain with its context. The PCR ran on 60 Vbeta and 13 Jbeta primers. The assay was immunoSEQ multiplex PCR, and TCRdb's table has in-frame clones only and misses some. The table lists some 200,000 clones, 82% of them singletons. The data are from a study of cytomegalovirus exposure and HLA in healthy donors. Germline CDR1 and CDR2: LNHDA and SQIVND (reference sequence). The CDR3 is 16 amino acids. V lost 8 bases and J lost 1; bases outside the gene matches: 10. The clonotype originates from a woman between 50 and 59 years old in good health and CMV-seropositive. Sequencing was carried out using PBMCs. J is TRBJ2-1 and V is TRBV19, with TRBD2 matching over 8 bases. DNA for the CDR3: TGTGCCAGTTCTTTGCGGGGGGCCCGATCCTACAATGAGCAGTTCTTC. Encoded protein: CASSLRGARSYNEQFF.